These 5 T cell receptor beta chains were sequenced from one sample in a study of blood T cells in healthy people across ages (dated by TCRdb to between 2015 and 2016). Library construction relied on 5' RACE. TCRdb lists the instrument as Illumina HiSeq 2500. A second PCR of roughly 7 to 12 cycles was performed with a sample-barcoded 5' primer and a J-beta primer mix. The raw public data were reprocessed by TCRdb itself: fastp quality trimming at Q25, MiXCR clonotype calling, in-frame beta chains only. Merged by CDR3 protein, the rows form single entries marked with the most common genes and DNA. In this sample the table shows 1 million or so distinct CDR3 sequences, 40% to 55% of which occur a single time. Under 20% of the sample goes to the ten largest clones. The specimen sequenced was blood. The receptors shown here come from a woman aged 60 to 75 in good health.

The J gene is TRBJ2-3, the V gene TRBV18; 13 bases line up with TRBD2. Germline V gene lookup returns CDR1 KGHSH and CDR2 LQKENI. With V trimmed by 6 bases and J by 3 bases, 9 bases remained unmatched. The CDR3 totals 17 residues. The CDR3 DNA follows: TGTGCCAGCTCCCTTGGACTAGCGGGAGTGAGAACAGATACGCAGTATTTT. This sequence encodes CASSLGLAGVRTDTQYF.

The chain joins TRBV4-1 to TRBJ1-2; D is unresolved. V lost 3 bases, J lost 3 bases, and 14 bases lay in between. The germline CDR1 and CDR2 sequences are MGHRA and YSYEKL. The CDR3 is made up of 15 amino acids. CDR3 sequence: CASSQVGSRDYGYTF. For the CDR3, the DNA is TGCGCCAGCAGCCAGGTCGGGAGTCGGGACTATGGCTACACCTTC.

This clonotype was seen only a few times. This rearrangement joins TRBV7-2 to TRBJ2-5; perhaps TRBD2 as D (7 bases). The CDR3 consists of 14 residues. Germline assignment: CDR1 SGHTA and CDR2 FQGNSA. Trimming took 4 bases from V and 7 from J, leaving 16 bases between them. This CDR3 is CASSSTRGRVTQYF. CDR3 bases: TGTGCCAGCAGCTCAACGCGGGGGCGGGTGACCCAGTACTTC.

This clonotype was observed a few times. The rearrangement uses TRBV18 and TRBJ1-4, with D unresolved. This CDR3 has 15 residues. Germline V lookup: CDR1 KGHSH, CDR2 LQKENI. Trimming pared 3 bases from V and 8 bases from J, leaving 16 bases between. Here the CDR3 DNA reads TGTGCCAGCTCACCCTACCAGGACGCTGGAGAAAAACTGTTTTTT. Its translation is CASSPYQDAGEKLFF.

The J gene is TRBJ2-7, the V gene TRBV2; 8 nucleotides agree with TRBD1. The CDR3 runs 15 residues. Unmatched junction bases numbered 11, after V lost 3 bases and J lost 7 bases. Germline V gene data show CDR1 as SNHLY and CDR2 as FYNNEI. CDR3 nucleotide sequence: TGTGCCAGCAGTGAGAGGACAGGGTGGGTGAATGAGCAGTACTTC. Its protein product is CASSERTGWVNEQYF.